This entry describes one T cell receptor beta chain. 13 Jbeta primers and 60 Vbeta primers were used for the PCR. Sequencing used immunoSEQ multiplex PCR; TCRdb keeps in-frame clones, though not all of them. Of approximately 110,000 clones listed, 73% are singletons. The source of the sample is a study of cytomegalovirus exposure and HLA in healthy donors. This CDR3 has 16 amino acids. V lost 3 bases to trimming and J lost 3 bases; unmatched junction nucleotides: 5. Per the germline V gene, CDR1 is SGHRS and CDR2 is YFSETQ. This chain links TRBV5-1 with TRBJ1-3; 11 bases line up with TRBD1. Sequencing was performed on PBMCs. This TCR derives from a man in his forties or fifties in good health and CMV-seronegative. The CDR3 region has the DNA TGCGCCAGCAGCTCACGGACAGGGGGCGTTGGAAACACCATATATTTT. Residues: CASSSRTGGVGNTIYF. The whole variable domain, remainder taken from reference TRBV5-1 and TRBJ1-3, is KAGVTQTPRYLIKTRGQQVTLSCSPISGHRSVSWYQQTPGQGLQFLFEYFSETQRNKGNFPGRFSGRQFSNSRSEMNVSTLELGDSALYLCASSSRTGGVGNTIYFGEGSWLTVV.